The 31 T cell receptor beta chains below come from one sample, sequenced in a study of a mutant IDH1 vaccine in newly diagnosed glioma. What these receptors recognize is not known. Assay: immunoSEQ multiplex PCR; the TCRdb copy retains only in-frame clones and omits some. The sample carries roughly 19,000 clones, roughly 82% recorded once. Described time point: week 23, last vaccination. Vaccinated patients received 300 ug of mutant IDH1 20-mer peptide per dose, with topical imiquimod. Sequencing was performed on PBMCs, taken from a glioma patient whose treatment included an IDH1 peptide vaccine. These receptors were collected from a man aged 25 to 45 with glioma.

This rearrangement joins TRBV10-3 to TRBJ2-5; 7 bases match TRBD1. The germline V gene has CDR1 ENHRY and CDR2 SYGVKD. This CDR3 spans 12 amino acids. The V and J ends lost 10 bases and 3 bases, in that order; junction bases with no gene match: 5. DNA of the CDR3: TGTGCCACCCGAGACAGGGAAGAGACCCAGTACTTC. Translated: CATRDREETQYF.

The chain links TRBV7-9 to TRBJ2-1; a possible D gene is TRBD2 (7 bases). This CDR3 is 15 amino acids long. Germline V gives CDR1 SEHNR, CDR2 FQNEAQ (reference sequence). V was shortened by 4 bases and J by 9 bases, with 19 bases between the two germline ends. The CDR3 region is CASSWGGQGNGEQFF. The CDR3 DNA reads TGTGCCAGCAGCTGGGGGGGGCAGGGTAATGGTGAGCAGTTCTTC.

As for this clone: The junction does not match germline at one end; this may be a read error. This chain connects TRBV27 to TRBJ2-7; D not certain. Looked up from germline, CDR1 is MNHEY and CDR2 is SMNVEV (reference sequence). This CDR3 is built from 13 residues. CDR3 region: CASSVSSFYEQYF. The CDR3 bases are TGTGCCAGCAGTGTATCTTCCTTCTACGAGCAGTACTTC.

The chain links TRBV4-1 to TRBJ2-6; D remains unclear. Deletions cut 4 bases from V and 1 base from J, with 5 bases between. The CDR3 runs to 14 residues. Looked up from germline, CDR1 is MGHRA and CDR2 is YSYEKL. CDR3 sequence reads: CASSPGSGANVLTF. The DNA for the CDR3 is TGCGCCAGCAGCCCTGGATCTGGGGCCAACGTCCTGACTTTC.

This clone appeared a single time. This sequence joins TRBV29-1 and TRBJ2-1; 11 nucleotides agree with TRBD2. The ends lost 0 bases at V and 7 bases at J; junction bases unmatched: 5. The CDR3 covers 15 residues. Per germline, CDR1 SQVTM and CDR2 ANQGSEA. CDR3 sequence reads: CSVEDSTSGRNEQFF. In DNA, the CDR3 is TGCAGCGTTGAAGATAGCACTAGCGGGAGAAATGAGCAGTTCTTC.

Comments on this clone: The junction shows a germline mismatch at one end, possibly a read error. The chain carries TRBV6-5 and TRBJ1-2; 8 positions match TRBD1. This CDR3 is built from 13 residues. The germline V gene encodes CDR1 MNHEY and CDR2 SVGAGI. CDR3 in DNA: TGTGCCAGCAGTAACTCAGGGGGCTTTGGCTACACCTTC. It encodes CASSNSGGFGYTF.

By frequency in the sample, this clone is medium-sized. The J gene is TRBJ2-7, the V gene TRBV5-1, with TRBD2 as a possible D gene (7 bases). V was pared by 1 base and J by 1 base, with 18 bases between. Germline CDR1 and CDR2: SGHRS and YFSETQ. This CDR3 comprises 17 residues. The DNA for the CDR3 is TGCGCCAGCAGCTTGTCGGGGGAGGGGGTTAGGTCCTACGAGCAGTACTTC. This sequence encodes CASSLSGEGVRSYEQYF. The variable domain in full, with the rest retrieved from reference TRBV5-1 and TRBJ2-7, is KAGVTQTPRYLIKTRGQQVTLSCSPISGHRSVSWYQQTPGQGLQFLFEYFSETQRNKGNFPGRFSGRQFSNSRSEMNVSTLELGDSALYLCASSLSGEGVRSYEQYFGPGTRLTVT.

This chain links TRBV5-1 with TRBJ1-2; no clear D. V lost 0 bases and J lost 4, with 13 bases in between. Looked up from germline, CDR1 is SGHRS and CDR2 is YFSETQ. The CDR3 sequence is 15 residues long. DNA of the CDR3: TGCGCCAGCAGCTTGGCCGATAACAGCTTCTATGGCTACACCTTC. This sequence encodes CASSLADNSFYGYTF.

The J gene is TRBJ2-7, the V gene TRBV5-4, with D possibly matching TRBD2 (5 bases). The CDR3 contains 15 residues. Germline V gene data show CDR1 as SGHNT and CDR2 as YYREEE (reference sequence). V was shortened by 0 bases and J by 2 bases, with 12 bases between the two germline ends. The DNA of the CDR3 is TGTGCCAGCAGCTTGGGTTCGGGGTTGACCTACGAGCAGTACTTC. It specifies CASSLGSGLTYEQYF.

The CDR3 nucleotides read TGCGCCAGCAGCCAGAACTACGAGCAGTACTTC. Translating gives CASSQNYEQYF. The chain uses TRBV5-1 and TRBJ2-7; D unresolved. The CDR3 has 11 residues. Germline values: CDR1 SGHRS, CDR2 YFSETQ. V shed 4 bases and J shed 3 bases, with 5 bases lying between them.

The chain carries TRBV25-1 and TRBJ1-3; weak D call: TRBD1 (6 bases). The V end lost 7 bases, the J end lost 1 base, and 14 bases lay between the germline ends. There are 15 residues in the CDR3. Germline CDR1 is MGHDK and CDR2 is SYGVNS. In DNA form, the CDR3 reads TGTGCCAGCACTCCTCTACAGGGATCTGGAAACACCATATATTTT. Residues: CASTPLQGSGNTIYF.

The genes are TRBV7-2 and TRBJ2-2; 11 nucleotides line up with TRBD2. J was trimmed by 3 bases and V by 3 bases; bases with no gene match: 6. There are 17 residues in the CDR3. Per the germline V gene, CDR1 is SGHTA and CDR2 is FQGNSA. The CDR3 DNA sequence: TGTGCCAGCAGCTTGGTAGCGGGAGGGCCTGACACCGGGGAGCTGTTTTTT. Translating gives CASSLVAGGPDTGELFF.

DNA of the CDR3: TGTGCCAGCAGCCCATGGACAGGGGGAGGCTACGAGCAGTACTTC. It specifies CASSPWTGGGYEQYF. V gene TRBV9 combines with J gene TRBJ2-7; 10 bases are shared with TRBD1. V lost 4 bases and J lost 3; bases outside the gene matches: 7. This CDR3 contains 15 residues. From germline, CDR1 is SGDLS and CDR2 YYNGEE.

The chain is built from TRBV15 and TRBJ2-6, with D possibly matching TRBD1 (6 bases). Trimming removed 9 bases at V and 0 bases at J, with 15 bases between. Germline values: CDR1 LNHNV, CDR2 YYDKDF (reference sequence). The CDR3 loop spans 16 amino acids. As DNA, the CDR3 is TGTGCCACTTCTCAGGGGCTCCTCTCTGGGGCCAACGTCCTGACTTTC. This codes for CATSQGLLSGANVLTF.

The genes are TRBV10-3 and TRBJ1-2; D unresolved. Per the germline V gene, CDR1 is ENHRY and CDR2 is SYGVKD. The V and J ends lost 5 bases and 9 bases respectively, with 16 bases between them. The CDR3 covers 13 residues. The CDR3 sequence is CAISPLDGLSYTF. CDR3 bases: TGTGCCATCAGTCCCTTGGACGGCCTGAGCTACACCTTC.

This clone was detected only a few times. The chain carries TRBV5-5 and TRBJ1-5, with D perhaps TRBD1 (5 bases). The germline gives CDR1 SGHKS, CDR2 YYEKEE (reference sequence). Trimming shortened V by 0 bases and J by 5 bases, and 9 bases separated the two germline ends. The CDR3 covers 14 residues. CDR3 coding DNA: TGTGCCAGCAGCTTGGTCAGGGAGGATCAGCCCCAGCATTTT. Residues: CASSLVREDQPQHF. The entire variable domain, with the rest obtained from reference TRBV5-5 and TRBJ1-5, is as follows: DAGVTQSPTHLIKTRGQQVTLRCSPISGHKSVSWYQQVLGQGPQFIFQYYEKEERGRGNFPDRFSARQFPNYSSELNVNALLLGDSALYLCASSLVREDQPQHFGDGTRLSIL.

The sample holds a few counts of this clone. The rearrangement uses TRBV19 and TRBJ2-2; D might be TRBD1 (6 bases). Germline V gives CDR1 LNHDA, CDR2 SQIVND (reference sequence). Trimming took off 7 bases at V and 3 bases at J, with 21 bases between the two ends. The CDR3 contains 17 residues. CDR3 sequence: CASIPPRGGSDTGELFF. CDR3 DNA sequence: TGTGCCAGTATCCCACCCAGAGGGGGATCGGACACCGGGGAGCTGTTTTTT.

This clone was detected only a few times. This chain links TRBV6-5 with TRBJ1-2, with D unresolved. This CDR3 is built from 14 residues. V dropped 7 bases and J dropped 5 bases, with 17 bases sitting between them. Germline values: CDR1 MNHEY, CDR2 SVGAGI. DNA of the CDR3: TGTGCCAGCACCACTAATTGGGGTTCTTATGGCTACACCTTC. Its translation is CASTTNWGSYGYTF.

This sequence joins TRBV19 and TRBJ2-2; a weak D match, TRBD1 (5 bases). The V end lost 3 bases, the J end lost 2 bases, and 16 bases lay between the germline ends. This CDR3 is built from 17 residues. Looked up from germline, CDR1 is LNHDA and CDR2 is SQIVND (reference sequence). For the CDR3, the DNA is TGTGCCAGTAGTATTTCCAGGGCCATGAGTAACACCGGGGAGCTGTTTTTT. It encodes CASSISRAMSNTGELFF.

The chain links TRBV18 to TRBJ2-2; 13 nucleotides line up with TRBD2. J gave up 5 bases and V 3 bases, and 6 bases lay outside the gene matches. Per the germline V gene, CDR1 is KGHSH and CDR2 is LQKENI. CDR3 length: 17 amino acids. In nucleotides, the CDR3 is TGTGCCAGCTCACCGCCGACTAGCGGGAGGTGGACCGGGGAGCTGTTTTTT. Its translation: CASSPPTSGRWTGELFF.

This sequence joins TRBV6-5 and TRBJ1-5, with a tentative D call TRBD1 (5 bases). The V end lost 5 bases, the J end lost 0 bases, and 11 bases lay between the germline ends. This CDR3 has 15 amino acids. CDR1 and CDR2 (germline): MNHEY, SVGAGI. CDR3 in DNA: TGTGCCAGCAGTAGAGGGGTTTATAGCAATCAGCCCCAGCATTTT. It yields the protein CASSRGVYSNQPQHF.

The chain has TRBV5-5 and TRBJ2-3, with TRBD2 matching 8 bases. CDR1 SGHKS and CDR2 YYEKEE come from the germline V gene (reference sequence). This CDR3 comprises 16 residues. The J segment lost 1 base and the V segment lost 0 bases, leaving 4 bases of the junction unmatched. This CDR3 reads CASSLGGLAGTDTQYF. The DNA for the CDR3 is TGTGCCAGCAGCTTGGGCGGACTAGCCGGCACAGATACGCAGTATTTT.

V and J are TRBV5-1 and TRBJ2-1; 10 bases match TRBD2. The junction had 4 bases not matched to a gene; V was cut back by 4 bases and J by 3 bases. CDR1 is SGHRS, CDR2 YFSETQ, per germline. The CDR3 is made up of 15 amino acids. The CDR3 sequence: CASSRRLAGYNEQFF. The CDR3 DNA sequence: TGCGCCAGCAGCCGAAGACTAGCGGGCTACAATGAGCAGTTCTTC.

This sequence joins TRBV5-4 and TRBJ2-2; 9 bases are a match to TRBD1. The trim removed 3 bases at V and 3 bases at J, leaving 3 bases unmatched. Per the germline V gene, CDR1 is SGHNT and CDR2 is YYREEE (reference sequence). This CDR3 is 15 amino acids long. The CDR3 region is CASSSGTGHTGELFF. The CDR3 DNA sequence: TGTGCCAGCAGCTCCGGGACAGGGCACACCGGGGAGCTGTTTTTT.

This chain uses TRBV19 with TRBJ2-6, with D perhaps TRBD2 (5 bases). Trimming removed 1 base from V and 2 bases from J, with 6 bases in between. This CDR3 is 15 amino acids long. CDR1 is LNHDA and CDR2 is SQIVND in the germline V gene (reference sequence). The CDR3 region is CASSIVGAGANVLTF. As DNA, the CDR3 is TGTGCCAGTAGTATAGTCGGGGCTGGGGCCAACGTCCTGACTTTC.

V usage is TRBV6-6 and J usage is TRBJ1-5; no clear D gene. The length of the CDR3 is 13 residues. The V gene lost 7 bases and the J gene lost 3 bases, with 10 bases spanning the gap. CDR1 is MNHNY and CDR2 is SVGAGI in the germline V gene (reference sequence). The CDR3 nucleotides read TGTGCCAGCAAAACGAACTACAATCAGCCCCAGCATTTT. This translates into CASKTNYNQPQHF.

The chain employs TRBV27 and TRBJ2-7, with D perhaps matching TRBD1 (6 bases). Germline CDR1 and CDR2: MNHEY and SMNVEV (reference sequence). The length of the CDR3 is 13 residues. With 4 bases removed from V and 2 bases from J, the gap between germline ends came to 9 bases. The CDR3: CASSWGLPYEQYF. CDR3 DNA: TGTGCCAGCAGTTGGGGGCTGCCCTACGAGCAGTACTTC.

V is TRBV29-1 and J is TRBJ1-1; 7 bases line up with TRBD1. V was pared by 7 bases and J by 1 base, with 3 bases of the junction left unmatched. CDR1 SQVTM and CDR2 ANQGSEA come from the germline V gene. The CDR3 spans 12 residues. This chain's CDR3 is CSAGQANTEAFF. CDR3 nucleotide sequence: TGCAGCGCCGGACAGGCGAACACTGAAGCTTTCTTT.

The chain links TRBV5-1 to TRBJ2-1; 16 bases align to TRBD2. J lost 6 bases, V lost 2 bases, and 11 bases had no gene match. Germline V gives CDR1 SGHRS, CDR2 YFSETQ. CDR3 length equals 19 residues. DNA for the CDR3: TGCGCCAGCAGCTTCCTGGGGACTAGCGGGAGGGATACGGGCAATGAGCAGTTCTTC. Translating gives CASSFLGTSGRDTGNEQFF. Using reference TRBV5-1 and TRBJ2-1 for the parts outside the CDR3, the full variable domain is KAGVTQTPRYLIKTRGQQVTLSCSPISGHRSVSWYQQTPGQGLQFLFEYFSETQRNKGNFPGRFSGRQFSNSRSEMNVSTLELGDSALYLCASSFLGTSGRDTGNEQFFGPGTRLTVL.

The chain has TRBV7-9 and TRBJ2-3, with TRBD2 as a possible D gene (5 bases). The CDR3 runs to 16 residues. The V end lost 8 bases, the J end lost 0 bases, and 18 bases lay between the germline ends. CDR1 is SEHNR, CDR2 FQNEAQ, per germline (reference sequence). CDR3 bases: TGTGCCAGCTTCGGGGAACTTTTTCCTAGCACAGATACGCAGTATTTT. This translates into CASFGELFPSTDTQYF.

The genes are TRBV5-4 and TRBJ2-3, with no clear D. This CDR3 is built from 15 residues. The germline V gene has CDR1 SGHNT and CDR2 YYREEE (reference sequence). Trimming stripped 0 bases from V and 2 bases from J, with 10 bases between. CDR3 protein: CASSLGGSLTDTQYF. DNA of the CDR3: TGTGCCAGCAGCTTGGGAGGTAGCCTCACAGATACGCAGTATTTT.